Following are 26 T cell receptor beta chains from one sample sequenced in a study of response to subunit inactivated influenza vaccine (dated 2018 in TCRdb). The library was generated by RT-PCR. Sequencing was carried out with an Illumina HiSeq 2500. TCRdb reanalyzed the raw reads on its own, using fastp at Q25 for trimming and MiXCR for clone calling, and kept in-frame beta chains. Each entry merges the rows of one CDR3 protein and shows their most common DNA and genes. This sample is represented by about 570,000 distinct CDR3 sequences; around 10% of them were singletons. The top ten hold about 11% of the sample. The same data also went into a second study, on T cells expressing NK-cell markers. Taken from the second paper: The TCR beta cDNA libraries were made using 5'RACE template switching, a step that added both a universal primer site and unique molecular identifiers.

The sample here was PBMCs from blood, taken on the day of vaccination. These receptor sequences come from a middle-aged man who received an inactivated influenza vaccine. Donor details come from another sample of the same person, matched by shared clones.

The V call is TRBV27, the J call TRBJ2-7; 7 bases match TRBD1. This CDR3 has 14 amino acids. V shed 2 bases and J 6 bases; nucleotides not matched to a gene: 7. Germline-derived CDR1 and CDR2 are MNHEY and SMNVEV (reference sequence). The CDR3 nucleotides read TGTGCCAGCAGTTTACGACAGGGTAGGAGCGAGCAGTACTTC. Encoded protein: CASSLRQGRSEQYF.

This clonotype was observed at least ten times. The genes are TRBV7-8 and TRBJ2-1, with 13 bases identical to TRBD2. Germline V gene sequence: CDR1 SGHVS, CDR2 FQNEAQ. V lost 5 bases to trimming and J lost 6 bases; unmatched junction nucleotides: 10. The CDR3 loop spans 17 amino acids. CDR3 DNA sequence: TGTGCCAGCAGCCCTTCTGCCGGGACTAGCGGGATCAATGAGCAGTTCTTC. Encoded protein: CASSPSAGTSGINEQFF.

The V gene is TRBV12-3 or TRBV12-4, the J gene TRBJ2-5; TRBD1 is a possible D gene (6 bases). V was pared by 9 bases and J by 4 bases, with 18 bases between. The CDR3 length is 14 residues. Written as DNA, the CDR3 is TGTGCCAGTTGTCCCGGGACAACTAGAGAGACCCAGTACTTC. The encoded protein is CASCPGTTRETQYF.

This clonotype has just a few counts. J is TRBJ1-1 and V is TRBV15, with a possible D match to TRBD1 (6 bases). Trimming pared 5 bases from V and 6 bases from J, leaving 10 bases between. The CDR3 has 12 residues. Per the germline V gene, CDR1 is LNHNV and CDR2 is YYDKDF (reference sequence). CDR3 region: CATSAQGSEAFF. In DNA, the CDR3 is TGTGCCACCAGCGCCCAGGGGTCTGAAGCTTTCTTT.

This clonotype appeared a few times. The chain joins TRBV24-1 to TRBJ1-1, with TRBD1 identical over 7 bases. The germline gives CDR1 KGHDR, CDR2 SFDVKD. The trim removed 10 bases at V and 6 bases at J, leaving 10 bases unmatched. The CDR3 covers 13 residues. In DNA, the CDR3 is TGTGCCACGTCGACAGGGTCCCCAGCTGAAGCTTTCTTT. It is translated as CATSTGSPAEAFF.

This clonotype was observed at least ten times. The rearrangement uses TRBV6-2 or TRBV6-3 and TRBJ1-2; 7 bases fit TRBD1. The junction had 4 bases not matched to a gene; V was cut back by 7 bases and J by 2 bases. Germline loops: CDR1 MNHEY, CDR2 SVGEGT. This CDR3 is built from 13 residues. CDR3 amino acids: CASTSGQNYGYTF. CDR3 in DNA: TGTGCCAGCACGTCGGGACAGAACTATGGCTACACCTTC.

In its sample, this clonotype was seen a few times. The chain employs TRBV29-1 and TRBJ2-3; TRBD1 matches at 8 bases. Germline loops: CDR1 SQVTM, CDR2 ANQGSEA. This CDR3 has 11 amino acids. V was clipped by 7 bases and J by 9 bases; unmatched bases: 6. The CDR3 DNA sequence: TGCAGCGATGGACAGGGAGGAACGCAGTATTTT. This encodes CSDGQGGTQYF.

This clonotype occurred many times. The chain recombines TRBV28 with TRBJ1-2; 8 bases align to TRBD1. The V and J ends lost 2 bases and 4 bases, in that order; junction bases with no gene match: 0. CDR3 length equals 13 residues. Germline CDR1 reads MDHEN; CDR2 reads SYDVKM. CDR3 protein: CASSLQGAYGYTF. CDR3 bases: TGTGCCAGCAGTTTACAGGGGGCCTATGGCTACACCTTC.

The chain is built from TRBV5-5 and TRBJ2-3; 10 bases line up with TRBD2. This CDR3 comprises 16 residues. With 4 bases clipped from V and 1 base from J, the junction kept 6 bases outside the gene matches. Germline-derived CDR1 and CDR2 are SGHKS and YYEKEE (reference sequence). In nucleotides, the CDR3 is TGTGCCAGCAGCCCCGGTAGCGGGGGGCGCACAGATACGCAGTATTTT. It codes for CASSPGSGGRTDTQYF. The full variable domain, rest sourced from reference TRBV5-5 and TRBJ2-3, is DAGVTQSPTHLIKTRGQQVTLRCSPISGHKSVSWYQQVLGQGPQFIFQYYEKEERGRGNFPDRFSARQFPNYSSELNVNALLLGDSALYLCASSPGSGGRTDTQYFGPGTRLTVL.

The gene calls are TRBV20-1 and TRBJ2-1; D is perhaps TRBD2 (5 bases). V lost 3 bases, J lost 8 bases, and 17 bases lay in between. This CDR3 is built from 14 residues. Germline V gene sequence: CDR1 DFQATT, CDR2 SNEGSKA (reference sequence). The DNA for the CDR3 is TGCAGTGCTAGGGACGAGGGCGGCGGATATGAGCAGTTCTTC. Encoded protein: CSARDEGGGYEQFF.

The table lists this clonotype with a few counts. The CDR3 sequence: CASSPTSFTDTQYF. The CDR3 nucleotides read TGTGCCAGCAGCCCGACTAGCTTCACAGATACGCAGTATTTT. The chain joins TRBV3-1 to TRBJ2-3, with TRBD2 matching 7 bases. This CDR3 comprises 14 residues. CDR1 is LGHDT, CDR2 YNNKEL, per germline (reference sequence). V trimming: 4 bases; J trimming: 2 bases; junction bases outside the gene matches: 3.

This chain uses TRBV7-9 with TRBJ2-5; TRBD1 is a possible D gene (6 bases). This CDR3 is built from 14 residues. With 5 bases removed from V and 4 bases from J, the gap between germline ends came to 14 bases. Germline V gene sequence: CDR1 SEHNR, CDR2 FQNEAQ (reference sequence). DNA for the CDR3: TGTGCCAGCAGCCAACAGGGCATAGTAGAGACCCAGTACTTC. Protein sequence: CASSQQGIVETQYF.

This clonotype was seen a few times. The CDR3 DNA reads TGTGCCAGCAGTTACGGAGTTACGCGGGTCTATGGCTACACCTTC. It is translated as CASSYGVTRVYGYTF. The V gene is TRBV6-2 or TRBV6-3, the J gene TRBJ1-2, with D uncertain. The V and J ends lost 2 bases and 4 bases respectively, with 14 bases between them. Germline values: CDR1 MNHEY, CDR2 SVGEGT. The CDR3 has 15 amino acids.

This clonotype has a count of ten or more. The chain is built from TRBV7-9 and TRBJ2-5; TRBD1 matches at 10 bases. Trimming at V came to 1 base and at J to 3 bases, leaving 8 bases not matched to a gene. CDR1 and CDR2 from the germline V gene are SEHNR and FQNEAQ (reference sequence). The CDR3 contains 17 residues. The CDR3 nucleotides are TGTGCCAGCAGCTTAGGGCGTGTGACAGGGGGCGAAGAGACCCAGTACTTC. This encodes CASSLGRVTGGEETQYF.

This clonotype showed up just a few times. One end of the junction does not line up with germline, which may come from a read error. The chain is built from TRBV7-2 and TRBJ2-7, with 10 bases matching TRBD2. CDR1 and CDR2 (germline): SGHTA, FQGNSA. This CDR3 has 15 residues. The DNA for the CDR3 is TGTGCCAGCAGCTTAGTAAGAGCCTTTCTAGCGGGAGCCGACTTC. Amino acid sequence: CASSLVRAFLAGADF. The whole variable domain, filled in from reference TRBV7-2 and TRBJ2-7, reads GAGVSQSPSNKVTEKGKDVELRCDPISGHTALYWYRQSLGQGLEFLIYFQGNSAPDKSGLPSDRFSAERTGGSVSTLTIQRTQQEDSAVYLCASSLVRAFLAGADFGPGTRLTVT.

CDR3 region: CASSLPQGLQETQYF. The DNA of the CDR3 is TGTGCCAGCAGTCTCCCACAGGGACTCCAAGAGACCCAGTACTTC. The gene calls are TRBV12-3 or TRBV12-4 and TRBJ2-5; possibly TRBD1 or TRBD2 for D (6 bases each). The CDR3 loop spans 15 amino acids. The V and J ends lost 5 bases and 1 base respectively, with 14 bases between them.

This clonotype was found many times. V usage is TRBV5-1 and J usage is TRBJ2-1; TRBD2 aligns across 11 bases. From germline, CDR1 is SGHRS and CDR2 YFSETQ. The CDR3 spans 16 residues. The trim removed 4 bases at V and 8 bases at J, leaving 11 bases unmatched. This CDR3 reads CASSGWGSGGAYEQFF. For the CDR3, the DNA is TGCGCCAGCAGCGGCTGGGGTAGCGGGGGGGCCTATGAGCAGTTCTTC.

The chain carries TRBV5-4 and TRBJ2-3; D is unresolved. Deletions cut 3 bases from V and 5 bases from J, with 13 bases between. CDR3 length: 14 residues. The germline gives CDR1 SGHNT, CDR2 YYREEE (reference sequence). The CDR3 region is CASSSTGDLDTQYF. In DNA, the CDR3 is TGTGCCAGCAGCTCGACTGGGGATTTAGATACGCAGTATTTT.

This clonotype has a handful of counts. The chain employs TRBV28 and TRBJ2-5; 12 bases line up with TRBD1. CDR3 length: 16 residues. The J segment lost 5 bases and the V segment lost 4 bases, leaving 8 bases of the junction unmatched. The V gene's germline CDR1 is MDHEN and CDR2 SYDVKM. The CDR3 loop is CASSSKGQGAWETQYF. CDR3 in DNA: TGTGCCAGCAGTTCTAAGGGACAGGGGGCGTGGGAGACCCAGTACTTC.

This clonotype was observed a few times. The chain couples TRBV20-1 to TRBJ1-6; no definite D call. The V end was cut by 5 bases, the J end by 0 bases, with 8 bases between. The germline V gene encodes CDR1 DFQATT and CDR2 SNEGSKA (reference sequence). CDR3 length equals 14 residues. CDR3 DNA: TGCAGTGCTGTGGAGAGCTCCTATAATTCACCCCTCCACTTT. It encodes CSAVESSYNSPLHF.

The CDR3 is CASSLDAGSIYF. CDR3 sequence (DNA): TGTGCCAGCAGCTTAGATGCCGGGTCCATATATTTT. V and J are TRBV7-9 and TRBJ1-3; D gene ambiguous. This CDR3 is built from 12 residues. V shed 1 base and J shed 11 bases, with 9 bases lying between them. Germline V CDR1 and CDR2: SEHNR, FQNEAQ (reference sequence).

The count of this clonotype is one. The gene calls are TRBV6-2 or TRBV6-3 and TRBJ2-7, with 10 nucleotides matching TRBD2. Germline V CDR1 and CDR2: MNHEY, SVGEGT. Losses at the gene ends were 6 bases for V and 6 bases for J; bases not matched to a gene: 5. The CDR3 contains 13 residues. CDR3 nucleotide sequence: TGTGCCAGCAGGGCTAGCGGGAGACCCGAGCAGTACTTC. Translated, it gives CASRASGRPEQYF.

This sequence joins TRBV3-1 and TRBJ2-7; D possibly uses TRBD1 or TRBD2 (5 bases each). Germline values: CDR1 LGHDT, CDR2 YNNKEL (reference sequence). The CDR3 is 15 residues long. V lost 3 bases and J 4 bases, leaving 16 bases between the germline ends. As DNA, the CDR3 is TGTGCCAGCAGCCATTCAACCGGGACCCGATACGAGCAGTACTTC. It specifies CASSHSTGTRYEQYF.

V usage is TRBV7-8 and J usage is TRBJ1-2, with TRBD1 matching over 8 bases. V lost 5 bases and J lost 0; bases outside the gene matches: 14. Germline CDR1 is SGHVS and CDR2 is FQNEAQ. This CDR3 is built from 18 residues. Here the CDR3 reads CASSHYRDRFSTNYGYTF. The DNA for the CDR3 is TGTGCCAGCAGCCACTACCGGGACAGGTTCTCCACTAACTATGGCTACACCTTC.

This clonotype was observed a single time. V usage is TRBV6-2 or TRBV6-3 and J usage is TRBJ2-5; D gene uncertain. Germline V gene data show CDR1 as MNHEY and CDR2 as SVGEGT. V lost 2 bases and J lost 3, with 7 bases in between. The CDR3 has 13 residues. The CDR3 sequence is CASSYTQKETQYF. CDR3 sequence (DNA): TGTGCCAGCAGTTACACACAGAAAGAGACCCAGTACTTC.

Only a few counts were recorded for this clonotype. DNA for the CDR3: TGTGCCAGCAGCGTGGTAGAGATAAGCACTGAAGCTTTCTTT. Protein product: CASSVVEISTEAFF. The chain combines TRBV9 with TRBJ1-1; D unclear. Trimming pared 2 bases from V and 4 bases from J, leaving 12 bases between. In germline, CDR1 is SGDLS, CDR2 YYNGEE. The CDR3 has 14 residues.